Below are 26 T cell receptor beta chains sequenced from a single sample in a study of T cell responses to AZD1222 COVID-19 vaccine. Sequencing was performed with immunoSEQ multiplex PCR; in TCRdb, only in-frame clones are kept and a portion is missing. Counted here are around 150,000 clones, about 91% occurring once; the ten biggest clones make up under 1.5%. The sample was peripheral blood, taken 28 days after the second AZD1222 dose. The receptors originated from an adult who received the AZD1222 COVID-19 vaccine.

This clone was seen a handful of times. The V gene is TRBV6-5, the J gene TRBJ1-5; D gene unclear. Between the trimmed V and J ends, which lost 4 bases and 8 bases, there was a span of 6 bases. This CDR3 spans 11 amino acids. CDR1 and CDR2 from the germline V gene are MNHEY and SVGAGI. The CDR3 protein is CASSSPKPQHF. CDR3 sequence (DNA): TGTGCCAGCAGTTCCCCCAAGCCCCAGCATTTT.

The chain has TRBV15 and TRBJ2-6, with D unresolved. The CDR3 is 17 residues long. Germline V lookup: CDR1 LNHNV, CDR2 YYDKDF (reference sequence). Trimming cost V 0 bases and J 0 bases, with 9 bases left between them. In nucleotides, the CDR3 is TGTGCCACCAGCAGAGAGGTGTACGTCTCTGGGGCCAACGTCCTGACTTTC. Translation gives CATSREVYVSGANVLTF.

V is TRBV5-6 and J is TRBJ1-2, with TRBD1 matching over 7 bases. Germline loops: CDR1 SGHDT, CDR2 YYEEEE. V lost 5 bases to trimming and J lost 6 bases; unmatched junction nucleotides: 10. The CDR3 has 14 amino acids. The chain's CDR3 is CASSYIDRDDGYTF. The CDR3 region has the DNA TGTGCCAGCAGTTACATCGACAGGGACGATGGCTACACCTTC.

The chain employs TRBV9 and TRBJ2-5; 8 bases line up with TRBD2. The V gene end was trimmed by 6 bases and the J gene end by 5 bases; junction bases not matched to a gene: 15. CDR1 and CDR2 from the germline V gene are SGDLS and YYNGEE. The CDR3 is 16 residues long. The CDR3 region has the DNA TGTGCCAGCAACCCAACAGCGGGAGTAACGGGGGAGACCCAGTACTTC. Translation: CASNPTAGVTGETQYF.

This chain uses TRBV15 with TRBJ1-1; 12 bases are shared with TRBD1. The germline V gene encodes CDR1 LNHNV and CDR2 YYDKDF (reference sequence). The CDR3 runs to 15 residues. J lost 2 bases, V lost 3 bases, and 1 base had no gene match. The CDR3 loop reads CATSSGTGGNTEAFF. In DNA, the CDR3 is TGTGCCACCAGCAGCGGGACAGGGGGCAACACTGAAGCTTTCTTT.

The chain joins TRBV6-2 or TRBV6-3 to TRBJ2-7, with D possibly being TRBD1 or TRBD2 (5 bases each). Germline CDR1 reads MNHEY; CDR2 reads SVGEGT. This CDR3 has 14 residues. The V end lost 4 bases, the J end lost 3 bases, and 13 bases lay between the germline ends. CDR3 sequence (DNA): TGTGCCAGCAGTTCGGGGCAGGGTCTCTACGAGCAGTACTTC. This sequence encodes CASSSGQGLYEQYF.

The chain is built from TRBV11-2 and TRBJ2-1, with 8 bases that match TRBD2. Losses at the gene ends were 0 bases for V and 15 bases for J; bases not matched to a gene: 13. This CDR3 has 15 residues. CDR1 and CDR2 from the germline V gene are SGHAT and FQNNGV. The CDR3 here is CASSLEGAERGSRFF. In DNA form, the CDR3 reads TGTGCCAGCAGCTTAGAAGGGGCGGAGCGGGGGAGTAGGTTCTTC.

J is TRBJ1-4 and V is TRBV4-1; the D gene is possibly TRBD1 (6 bases). Germline V gives CDR1 MGHRA, CDR2 YSYEKL. This CDR3 is 15 amino acids long. V was pared by 2 bases and J by 7 bases, with 14 bases between. For the CDR3, the DNA is TGCGCCAGCAGCCAACTACGGGGGCGAGGTGAAAAACTGTTTTTT. It is translated as CASSQLRGRGEKLFF.

The chain employs TRBV14 and TRBJ1-1; 8 bases agree with TRBD1. Trimming took 1 base from V and 0 from J; bases not matched to a gene: 7. The CDR3 length is 17 residues. Germline V gene data show CDR1 as SGHDN and CDR2 as FVKESK. This chain's CDR3 is CASSQGQGFRVNTEAFF. CDR3 bases: TGTGCCAGCAGCCAAGGACAGGGGTTTCGAGTGAACACTGAAGCTTTCTTT.

The chain joins TRBV2 to TRBJ2-5, with D perhaps matching TRBD2 (7 bases). This CDR3 is 14 amino acids long. V lost 6 bases, J lost 7 bases, and 18 bases lay in between. From germline, CDR1 is SNHLY and CDR2 FYNNEI. CDR3 DNA: TGTGCCAGCAGGGGGGGGGCAGCGGTCGGGACCCAGTACTTC. Its translation is CASRGGAAVGTQYF.

The rearrangement uses TRBV29-1 and TRBJ1-2; D is ambiguous. V lost 6 bases and J lost 7, with 9 bases in between. CDR3 length: 10 amino acids. In germline, CDR1 is SQVTM, CDR2 ANQGSEA. CDR3 DNA: TGCAGCGTGAAGGGTGGTGGCTACACCTTC. Its protein is CSVKGGGYTF.

CDR3 sequence reads: CASSRRSSVDEQFF. The CDR3 coding sequence is TGTGCCAGCAGCCGGCGCTCTAGCGTGGATGAGCAGTTCTTC. This rearrangement joins TRBV3-1 (or the pseudogene TRBV3-2) to TRBJ2-1; D is perhaps TRBD2 (6 bases). The CDR3 contains 14 residues. V was shortened by 4 bases and J by 8 bases, with 15 bases between the two germline ends. In germline, CDR1 is LGHDT, CDR2 YNNKEL (reference sequence).

V gene TRBV4-1 combines with J gene TRBJ2-1; D gene uncertain. The CDR3 has 15 residues. Trimming removed 2 bases at V and 5 bases at J, with 13 bases between. Germline V gene sequence: CDR1 MGHRA, CDR2 YSYEKL. Written as DNA, the CDR3 is TGCGCCAGCAGCCAAACCCGTGCCCCCGACAATGAGCAGTTCTTC. Its protein is CASSQTRAPDNEQFF.

The rearrangement links TRBV5-1 to TRBJ2-3, with TRBD2 matching over 11 bases. Germline V gene sequence: CDR1 SGHRS, CDR2 YFSETQ. Trimming removed 2 bases from V and 6 bases from J; junction bases left unmatched: 5. This CDR3 has 15 amino acids. CDR3 coding DNA: TGCGCCAGCAGCTTAACTAGCGGGAGAGGGGATACGCAGTATTTT. Translation gives CASSLTSGRGDTQYF.

The CDR3 sequence is CASSQGLYAETQYF. CDR3 DNA sequence: TGCGCCAGCAGCCAGGGCCTTTACGCGGAGACCCAGTACTTC. The chain employs TRBV4-1 and TRBJ2-5, with D hard to call. The CDR3 runs to 14 residues. Germline values: CDR1 MGHRA, CDR2 YSYEKL. With 3 bases removed from V and 5 bases from J, the gap between germline ends came to 13 bases.

V and J are TRBV21-1 and TRBJ1-2. TRBV21-1 is a listed pseudogene. This CDR3 has 11 residues. This CDR3 is CASSKVGTDPF. CDR3 coding DNA: TGTGCCAGCAGCAAAGTTGGGACGGATCCCTTC.

The rearrangement links TRBV19 to TRBJ2-5; the match to TRBD1 covers 9 bases. After removal of 4 bases from V and 7 bases from J, the junction contained 7 bases not matched to a gene. Germline values: CDR1 LNHDA, CDR2 SQIVND (reference sequence). The CDR3 is made up of 14 amino acids. In nucleotides, the CDR3 is TGTGCCAGTAGTAGGACAGGGGAAGGTGGGACCCAGTACTTC. This gives the protein CASSRTGEGGTQYF.

The chain carries TRBV6-1 and TRBJ2-7; D not resolved. V lost 4 bases to trimming and J lost 4 bases, with 20 bases between them. The CDR3 totals 16 residues. Looked up from germline, CDR1 is MNHNS and CDR2 is SASEGT. The CDR3 protein is CASSGLGSGSTYEQYF. DNA of the CDR3: TGTGCCAGCAGTGGGCTAGGAAGTGGTAGCACATACGAGCAGTACTTC.

The chain is built from TRBV3-1 (or the pseudogene TRBV3-2) and TRBJ1-6, with D possibly being TRBD1 (6 bases). The V and J ends lost 5 bases and 13 bases respectively, with 9 bases between them. Germline assignment: CDR1 LGHDT and CDR2 YNNKEL (reference sequence). The CDR3 runs to 11 residues. CDR3 residues: CASSSQGPLHF. As DNA, the CDR3 is TGTGCCAGCAGCTCACAGGGTCCCCTCCACTTT.

The gene calls are TRBV27 and TRBJ2-7; 7 nucleotides agree with TRBD1. The J segment lost 0 bases and the V segment lost 3 bases, leaving 2 bases of the junction unmatched. This CDR3 contains 14 residues. In germline, CDR1 is MNHEY, CDR2 SMNVEV (reference sequence). This CDR3 reads CASSLTGRSYEQYF. CDR3 nucleotides: TGTGCCAGCAGTTTGACAGGGCGCTCCTACGAGCAGTACTTC.

The genes are TRBV4-3 and TRBJ1-6; D uncertain. The CDR3 extends over 17 amino acids. Trimming removed 0 bases from V and 0 bases from J, with 9 bases in between. Germline values: CDR1 LGHNA, CDR2 YSLEER. CDR3 bases: TGCGCCAGCAGCCAAGATCACCTGAGCTCCTATAATTCACCCCTCCACTTT. Amino acid sequence: CASSQDHLSSYNSPLHF.

The sample holds one count of this clone. This rearrangement joins TRBV6-5 to TRBJ2-7, with 10 bases lining up with TRBD1. In germline, CDR1 is MNHEY, CDR2 SVGAGI. This CDR3 spans 15 amino acids. J gave up 5 bases and V 5 bases, and 9 bases lay outside the gene matches. The CDR3 DNA reads as TGTGCCAGCAGTAACCCCGGGACAGGGGTTAACGAGCAGTACTTC. This codes for CASSNPGTGVNEQYF.

V and J are TRBV5-1 and TRBJ1-1; D gene uncertain. CDR1 SGHRS and CDR2 YFSETQ come from the germline V gene. The CDR3 is made up of 11 amino acids. Trimming stripped 2 bases from V and 8 bases from J, with 7 bases between. The chain's CDR3 is CASSFSGEAFF. The CDR3 nucleotides read TGCGCCAGCAGCTTTTCGGGGGAAGCTTTCTTT.

The V call is TRBV6-5, the J call TRBJ1-5; possible D gene TRBD1, 5 bases. The germline V gene has CDR1 MNHEY and CDR2 SVGAGI. This CDR3 spans 13 amino acids. Trimming took off 6 bases at V and 6 bases at J, with 12 bases between the two ends. CDR3 in amino acids: CASSFRDGQPQHF. DNA for the CDR3: TGTGCCAGCAGCTTCAGGGACGGTCAGCCCCAGCATTTT.

The rearrangement joins TRBV10-1 to TRBJ2-7; D is ambiguous. Trimming stripped 3 bases from V and 1 base from J, with 7 bases between. The CDR3 covers 13 residues. Germline CDR1 and CDR2: WNHNN and SYGVQD (reference sequence). The CDR3 DNA follows: TGCGCCAGCAGTGACCACGGTTCCTACGAGCAGTACTTC. Protein product: CASSDHGSYEQYF.

This clone appeared a single time. This rearrangement joins TRBV5-1 to TRBJ2-3; 13 nucleotides agree with TRBD2. The trim removed 4 bases at V and 6 bases at J, leaving 2 bases unmatched. The CDR3 spans 14 residues. Germline V gene data show CDR1 as SGHRS and CDR2 as YFSETQ. The CDR3 bases are TGCGCCAGCAGCCCGGGACTAGCGGGGGATACGCAGTATTTT. It yields the protein CASSPGLAGDTQYF.